This T cell receptor beta chain was obtained from a study of T cell responses to AZD1222 COVID-19 vaccine. Overall study: Researchers grouped second doses given at about 4 or about 12 weeks into one pool. General study points: Elevations in Spike-specific TCR breadth and depth followed administration of two AZD1222 doses. Clonal diversity was possibly underestimated; the donors were predominantly white British and more often female.

A remark on this clone: No antigen is known for it.

The V gene lost 3 bases and the J gene lost 1 base, with 7 bases spanning the gap. This CDR3 is built from 14 residues. CDR1 SGHTS and CDR2 YDEGEE come from the germline V gene. The protocol was immunoSEQ multiplex PCR, while the TCRdb copy is restricted to in-frame clones and leaves out a portion. The sample yields about 120,000 clones, just over 90% seen once. V is TRBV5-8 and J is TRBJ2-2; perhaps TRBD1 as D (5 bases). The material sequenced was peripheral blood, taken on day 0 of AZD1222 vaccination. This TCR was recovered from an adult in good health. The CDR3 DNA is TGTGCCAGCAGCTGGACACAGAACACCGGGGAGCTGTTTTTT. It specifies CASSWTQNTGELFF.